This T cell receptor beta chain was captured in a study of response to subunit inactivated influenza vaccine. V gave up 0 bases and J gave up 7 bases, with 13 bases separating them. CDR1 and CDR2 (germline): LGHNA, YSLEER. The CDR3 sequence is 15 residues long. About this clonotype itself: Its matching antigen is unknown.

TCRdb analysed the RT-PCR reads with MiXCR anew, one entry per CDR3 protein. The table lists 550,000 to 800,000 distinct CDR3 sequences, about 15% of them singletons. Whole-study findings and limits: Authors suggested seasonal influenza vaccinations each recruit few new T cells.

The material sequenced was PBMCs from blood, taken roughly 2 weeks before vaccination. The chain recombines TRBV4-3 with TRBJ1-5; D is ambiguous. The clonotype was recovered from a man aged 45-65 years who received an inactivated influenza vaccine. The CDR3 sequence is CASSQEPGPSQPQHF. CDR3 DNA: TGCGCCAGCAGCCAAGAACCCGGCCCAAGCCAGCCCCAGCATTTT.